This TCR beta chain was sequenced for a study of T cells in Graves' hyperthyroidism and ophthalmopathy. General study findings and limits: Ophthalmopathy was told apart from stable hyperthyroidism by a 13 V-J model.

This clonotype has ten or more counts. Antigen: not known. Germline lookup yields CDR1 SGHAT and CDR2 FQNNGV. The germline V and J ends were trimmed by 4 bases and 6 bases, with 5 bases remaining between them. CDR3 length: 11 residues. TCR beta CDR3 regions were amplified from RNA. HTBI primers were the set used in a first-round RT-PCR of the TCR CDR3. TCRdb itself ran the multiplex PCR reads through MiXCR, one entry per CDR3 protein. This sample has hundreds of thousands of distinct CDR3 sequences; around 13% occur once, and the top ten carry about 26%. The receptor was isolated from a young woman with Graves' hyperthyroidism. Sequenced: blood. This chain links TRBV11-2 with TRBJ2-3, with D unresolved. The CDR3 loop reads CASSYGDTQYF. The DNA for the CDR3 is TGTGCCAGCAGCTACGGTGATACGCAGTATTTT. Using reference TRBV11-2 and TRBJ2-3 for the parts outside the CDR3, the full variable domain is EAGVAQSPRYKIIEKRQSVAFWCNPISGHATLYWYQQILGQGPKLLIQFQNNGVVDDSQLPKDRFSAERLKGVDSTLKIQPAKLEDSAVYLCASSYGDTQYFGPGTRLTVL.